The 25 T cell receptor beta chains presented below share a single source sample, sequenced in a study of control samples from healthy donors and cancer patients. The method was immunoSEQ multiplex PCR; TCRdb's version includes in-frame clones alone and lacks a portion of them. This table has about 180,000 clones, just over 90% appearing once. The sample taken for sequencing was blood. The receptors stem from a man between 25 and 39 years old in good health.

This chain connects TRBV9 to TRBJ2-5; either TRBD1 or TRBD2 may supply D (6 bases each). Trimming removed 2 bases at V and 4 bases at J, with 15 bases between. Germline CDR1 SGDLS, CDR2 YYNGEE. The length of the CDR3 is 15 residues. CDR3 sequence: CASSVTTGDTETQYF. CDR3 sequence (DNA): TGTGCCAGCAGCGTGACTACGGGGGACACAGAGACCCAGTACTTC.

The chain combines TRBV6-1 with TRBJ2-3; no definite D call. V dropped 1 base and J dropped 4 bases, with 9 bases sitting between them. The CDR3 covers 14 residues. Germline CDR1 reads MNHNS; CDR2 reads SASEGT. The chain's CDR3 is CASSEVAGPDTQYF. The CDR3 DNA sequence: TGTGCCAGCAGTGAAGTCGCCGGTCCAGATACGCAGTATTTT.

This clone was observed once. The genes are TRBV10-3 and TRBJ1-6; D is unclear. The germline V gene encodes CDR1 ENHRY and CDR2 SYGVKD. Trimming cost V 0 bases and J 10 bases, with 13 bases left between them. The CDR3 sequence is 15 residues long. The CDR3 coding sequence is TGTGCCATCAGTGAGTCGAAGTGGAGAGACTCACCCCTCCACTTT. This sequence encodes CAISESKWRDSPLHF.

This rearrangement joins TRBV7-2 to TRBJ2-7, with no clear D. The germline CDR1 and CDR2 sequences are SGHTA and FQGNSA. The ends were cut back, 4 bases at V and 3 bases at J, with 10 bases in the middle. The length of the CDR3 is 13 residues. The CDR3 coding sequence is TGTGCCAGCAGCTCCGGACCAGTCTACGAGCAGTACTTC. Translating gives CASSSGPVYEQYF.

Comment on this clone: The same CDR3 can be traced to other DNA sequences in this sample. V is TRBV30 and J is TRBJ2-5; TRBD1 matches at 7 bases. Germline V lookup: CDR1 GTSNPN, CDR2 SVGIG (reference sequence). V was clipped by 3 bases and J by 2 bases; unmatched bases: 9. This CDR3 region has 15 residues. CDR3 protein: CAWSLGDRDQETQYF. The CDR3 DNA reads as TGTGCCTGGAGCCTAGGGGACAGAGATCAAGAGACCCAGTACTTC.

This clone was seen a single time. The CDR3 nucleotides are TGTGCCAGCTCCACCATAGGACACTCTGGAAACACCATATATTTT. Its protein is CASSTIGHSGNTIYF. The chain carries TRBV18 and TRBJ1-3; a possible D gene is TRBD1 (5 bases). Per germline, CDR1 KGHSH and CDR2 LQKENI. CDR3 size: 15 residues. The V gene lost 6 bases and the J gene lost 0 bases, with 12 bases spanning the gap.

This chain joins TRBV6-6 and TRBJ1-4; D possibly corresponds to TRBD1 (5 bases). The CDR3 length is 14 residues. V was shortened by 2 bases and J by 6 bases, with 10 bases between the two germline ends. Per germline, CDR1 MNHNY and CDR2 SVGAGI (reference sequence). The CDR3 loop is CASSYRGVDEKLFF. CDR3 coding DNA: TGTGCCAGCAGTTACAGGGGCGTGGATGAAAAACTGTTTTTT.

The J gene is TRBJ2-7, the V gene TRBV30; no reliable D call. This CDR3 is 12 amino acids long. From germline, CDR1 is GTSNPN and CDR2 SVGIG (reference sequence). The V end was cut by 2 bases, the J end by 4 bases, with 9 bases between. The CDR3 DNA reads TGTGCCTGGAGTCCCTCGCCTTACGAGCAGTACTTC. It is translated as CAWSPSPYEQYF.

The chain has TRBV4-1 and TRBJ2-7; D perhaps matches TRBD1 (5 bases). The V and J ends lost 3 bases and 4 bases respectively, with 25 bases between them. This CDR3 comprises 18 residues. Germline lookup yields CDR1 MGHRA and CDR2 YSYEKL. The CDR3 loop is CASSHYHALDSYGYEQYF. DNA for the CDR3: TGCGCCAGCAGCCACTACCACGCGCTAGACAGCTATGGTTACGAGCAGTACTTC.

The chain combines TRBV21-1 with TRBJ2-3; the D segment call TRBD2 is taken from the table without a DNA check. TRBV21-1 is termed a pseudogene. The CDR3 spans 14 residues. The CDR3 region is CATGGLADTDTQYF. The DNA for the CDR3 is TGTGCCACTGGGGGACTAGCAGACACAGATACGCAGTATTTT.

The J gene is TRBJ2-3, the V gene TRBV7-9; TRBD2 matches 13 bases. Germline trimming cut 5 bases from V and 2 bases from J; bases unmatched to any gene: 4. Germline lookup yields CDR1 SEHNR and CDR2 FQNEAQ (reference sequence). CDR3 size: 16 residues. The CDR3 DNA reads TGTGCCAGCAGCCCCGGGACTAGCGGGGTCACAGATACGCAGTATTTT. Protein sequence: CASSPGTSGVTDTQYF.

The rearrangement joins TRBV30 to TRBJ1-1; D might be TRBD1 (5 bases). Germline V gene data show CDR1 as GTSNPN and CDR2 as SVGIG (reference sequence). V lost 2 bases to trimming and J lost 1 base, with 11 bases between them. CDR3 length: 14 residues. The CDR3 spells CAWSSWGGNTEAFF. The DNA of the CDR3 is TGTGCCTGGAGTTCCTGGGGGGGGAACACTGAAGCTTTCTTT.

This sequence joins TRBV19 and TRBJ1-5; D gene ambiguous. Trimming pared 4 bases from V and 2 bases from J, leaving 9 bases between. Germline lookup yields CDR1 LNHDA and CDR2 SQIVND (reference sequence). This CDR3 region has 14 residues. The CDR3 here is CASSKRVGNQPQHF. In DNA, the CDR3 is TGTGCCAGTAGTAAGAGGGTTGGCAATCAGCCCCAGCATTTT.

The genes are TRBV9 and TRBJ2-3; D unresolved. The V gene's germline CDR1 is SGDLS and CDR2 YYNGEE. The germline V and J ends were trimmed by 4 bases and 3 bases, with 12 bases remaining between them. The CDR3 sequence is 14 residues long. This chain's CDR3 is CASSPRSRTDTQYF. CDR3 in DNA: TGTGCCAGCAGCCCCCGTTCTAGGACAGATACGCAGTATTTT.

The chain uses TRBV15 and TRBJ2-2; D remains unclear. Germline V CDR1 and CDR2: LNHNV, YYDKDF (reference sequence). The V gene lost 4 bases and the J gene lost 1 base, with 4 bases spanning the gap. The CDR3 extends over 13 amino acids. The CDR3 loop is CATSTGNTGELFF. In DNA form, the CDR3 reads TGTGCCACCAGCACGGGGAACACCGGGGAGCTGTTTTTT. Combining the CDR3 with reference TRBV15 and TRBJ2-2 gives the whole variable domain DAMVIQNPRYQVTQFGKPVTLSCSQTLNHNVMYWYQQKSSQAPKLLFHYYDKDFNNEADTPDNFQSRRPNTSFCFLDIRSPGLGDTAMYLCATSTGNTGELFFGEGSRLTVL.

The gene calls are TRBV24-1 and TRBJ2-3; maybe TRBD1 (6 bases). The CDR3 is made up of 16 amino acids. Trimming removed 5 bases from V and 1 base from J, with 15 bases in between. Germline loops: CDR1 KGHDR, CDR2 SFDVKD. CDR3 DNA sequence: TGTGCCACCAGTGTCCATGGGGGCATGGGCACAGATACGCAGTATTTT. Protein product: CATSVHGGMGTDTQYF.

The chain joins TRBV4-3 to TRBJ1-2; 9 positions agree with TRBD1. The junction had 2 bases not matched to a gene; V was cut back by 4 bases and J by 2 bases. The CDR3 totals 14 residues. CDR1 LGHNA and CDR2 YSLEER come from the germline V gene. CDR3 sequence reads: CASSPGQGNYGYTF. As DNA, the CDR3 is TGCGCCAGCAGCCCTGGACAGGGGAACTATGGCTACACCTTC.

The gene calls are TRBV24-1 and TRBJ1-5; tentatively, D is TRBD1 (5 bases). The CDR3 is 15 amino acids. Trimming stripped 5 bases from V and 9 bases from J, with 19 bases between. CDR1 is KGHDR and CDR2 is SFDVKD in the germline V gene. The CDR3 sequence: CATSAKTETGGPQHF. The CDR3 DNA reads as TGTGCCACCAGTGCCAAGACAGAGACCGGCGGGCCCCAGCATTTT.

The genes are TRBV28 and TRBJ1-2; 8 bases match TRBD1. Per germline, CDR1 MDHEN and CDR2 SYDVKM. The length of the CDR3 is 13 residues. V dropped 4 bases and J dropped 4; count of bases not matched to a gene: 2. The chain's CDR3 is CASSSDRAYGYTF. DNA for the CDR3: TGTGCCAGCAGTTCGGACAGGGCCTATGGCTACACCTTC.

The J gene is TRBJ2-5, the V gene TRBV28, with TRBD2 as a possible D gene (7 bases). V was shortened by 6 bases and J by 1 base, with 15 bases between the two germline ends. Germline CDR1 MDHEN, CDR2 SYDVKM. This CDR3 comprises 15 residues. CDR3 in DNA: TGTGCCAGCAGCTCCCTGAGGGGGGGCCAAGAGACCCAGTACTTC. It translates to CASSSLRGGQETQYF.

This chain uses TRBV11-2 with TRBJ2-7; tentatively, D is TRBD1 or TRBD2 (7 bases each). Germline V gives CDR1 SGHAT, CDR2 FQNNGV. Trimming took off 3 bases at V and 6 bases at J, with 18 bases between the two ends. The length of the CDR3 is 15 residues. CDR3 coding DNA: TGTGCCAGCAGCTTCACCCAGGGGGGGTCGGGCGAGCAGTACTTC. Protein sequence: CASSFTQGGSGEQYF.

The CDR3 region is CASSISGGYGYTF. CDR3 nucleotide sequence: TGTGCCAGTAGTATCTCCGGGGGCTATGGCTACACCTTC. This chain links TRBV19 with TRBJ1-2; possibly TRBD1 for D (5 bases). Per the germline V gene, CDR1 is LNHDA and CDR2 is SQIVND (reference sequence). Trimming cost V 3 bases and J 4 bases, with 9 bases left between them. The CDR3 contains 13 residues.

This clone showed up just once. J is TRBJ1-5 and V is TRBV4-1; 8 nucleotides match TRBD1. Losses at the gene ends were 1 base for V and 2 bases for J; bases not matched to a gene: 4. Germline V CDR1 and CDR2: MGHRA, YSYEKL. The CDR3 has 16 amino acids. The CDR3 nucleotides read TGCGCCAGCAGCCAAGGAGGGACAGGCCGCAATCAGCCCCAGCATTTT. Its translation: CASSQGGTGRNQPQHF.

This chain joins TRBV7-2 and TRBJ1-2, with 8 bases identical to TRBD1. Germline V lookup: CDR1 SGHTA, CDR2 FQGNSA. The CDR3 loop spans 15 amino acids. V gave up 2 bases and J gave up 0 bases; unmatched junction bases: 2. CDR3 in amino acids: CASSLQGATNYGYTF. CDR3 in DNA: TGTGCCAGCAGCTTACAGGGGGCAACTAACTATGGCTACACCTTC. Full variable domain (remainder filled in from reference TRBV7-2 and TRBJ1-2): GAGVSQSPSNKVTEKGKDVELRCDPISGHTALYWYRQSLGQGLEFLIYFQGNSAPDKSGLPSDRFSAERTGGSVSTLTIQRTQQEDSAVYLCASSLQGATNYGYTFGSGTRLTVV.

The chain is built from TRBV2 and TRBJ2-1, with 15 bases that match TRBD2. Per germline, CDR1 SNHLY and CDR2 FYNNEI. CDR3 length equals 18 residues. The junction had 15 bases not matched to a gene; V was cut back by 9 bases and J by 6 bases. The CDR3 loop is CASTQGALGLAGGNEQFF. The CDR3 DNA is TGTGCCAGTACCCAGGGGGCCCTGGGACTAGCGGGAGGCAATGAGCAGTTCTTC.